The clone carrying this T cell receptor (beta chain) was picked up many times. The antigen is unknown. The V end was cut by 0 bases, the J end by 6 bases, with 12 bases between. This CDR3 has 14 residues. Germline V lookup: CDR1 LGHNA, CDR2 YSLEER. The sample comes from a study of blood T cells in healthy people across ages. Findings and limits, study-wide: In these data, TCR beta diversity tracked strongly with naive T cell percentage. Significant beta diversity loss was already apparent by age roughly 38, declining roughly linearly.

For the second PCR, which ran for roughly 6 to 12 cycles, a sample-barcoded 5' primer and a J-beta primer mix were used. Every cDNA molecule carried a tag from a template-switch adaptor bearing 12 random nucleotides. TCRdb reanalysed the 5' RACE reads using MiXCR and keeps one entry per CDR3 protein. In the table there are hundreds of thousands of distinct CDR3 sequences, more than 20% of which are singletons. Each of the donors had roughly 9.1 milliliters of peripheral blood drawn into EDTA-treated Vacutainer tubes. The rearrangement links TRBV4-3 to TRBJ2-7; tentatively, D is TRBD2 (6 bases). This TCR came from a man aged 70-80 years in good health. What was sequenced was blood. CDR3 in amino acids: CASSQESQGGEQYF. The DNA of the CDR3 is TGCGCCAGCAGCCAAGAATCGCAGGGAGGCGAGCAGTACTTC.